The 10 T cell receptor beta chains below were found in one sample sequenced in a study of T-cell memory formation after mild COVID-19. TCRdb redid the calling of the 5' RACE reads with MiXCR, one entry per CDR3 protein. The sample holds about 250,000 distinct CDR3 sequences; 15% are singletons and the top ten take about 2%. The sequenced material came from PBMCs or a T cell subset sorted from them (not recorded which). The receptors originated from an adult woman who had mild COVID-19 (a few samples of this study predate the infection). Cell type and time point are not known.

This clonotype was picked up a small number of times. The gene calls are TRBV6-2 or TRBV6-3 and TRBJ1-5; a weak D match, TRBD1 (6 bases). This CDR3 is built from 15 residues. Trimming pared 4 bases from V and 7 bases from J, leaving 17 bases between. From germline, CDR1 is MNHEY and CDR2 SVGEGT. The CDR3 region has the DNA TGTGCCAGCAGTTCACGGACAGAAGGAGGGCAGCCCCAGCATTTT. Residues: CASSSRTEGGQPQHF.

The chain recombines TRBV7-2 with TRBJ2-1; TRBD2 matches at 10 bases. Germline CDR1 reads SGHTA; CDR2 reads FQGNSA. This CDR3 comprises 18 residues. The ends lost 4 bases at V and 9 bases at J; junction bases unmatched: 18. The DNA for the CDR3 is TGTGCCAGCAGCTCCCTGCCACAGAGGAGAGCGGGAGGGGTTGAGCAGTTCTTC. Its protein product is CASSSLPQRRAGGVEQFF.

The rearrangement uses TRBV24-1 and TRBJ1-2; 7 bases match TRBD1. Germline V gene sequence: CDR1 KGHDR, CDR2 SFDVKD. V lost 5 bases to trimming and J lost 3 bases; unmatched junction nucleotides: 2. This CDR3 contains 13 residues. CDR3 sequence (DNA): TGTGCCACCAGTGTTGACAGGGACTATGGCTACACCTTC. Its protein is CATSVDRDYGYTF.

This clonotype was observed a few times. The V gene is TRBV20-1, the J gene TRBJ2-5; D is possibly TRBD1 (7 bases). V was cut by 5 bases and J by 2 bases, with 15 bases left in between. Germline V gives CDR1 DFQATT, CDR2 SNEGSKA (reference sequence). CDR3 length: 14 amino acids. The CDR3 loop reads CSARQGRGQETQYF. CDR3 nucleotides: TGCAGTGCTCGACAGGGTCGGGGGCAAGAGACCCAGTACTTC.

This rearrangement joins TRBV24-1 to TRBJ2-7; D not certain. CDR3 size: 13 residues. Germline assignment: CDR1 KGHDR and CDR2 SFDVKD. Trimming left V 5 bases short and J 6 bases short, with 13 bases between. The CDR3 nucleotides are TGTGCCACCAGTGCCCTTCCGGCCGGCGAGCAGTACTTC. It translates to CATSALPAGEQYF.

The V and J genes are TRBV11-2 and TRBJ2-7; D is tentatively TRBD1 or TRBD2 (5 bases each). Germline CDR1 and CDR2: SGHAT and FQNNGV. The CDR3 loop spans 14 amino acids. V dropped 3 bases and J dropped 4 bases, with 13 bases sitting between them. The CDR3 loop reads CASSLEPGLYEQYF. CDR3 DNA: TGTGCCAGCAGCTTGGAGCCGGGGCTTTACGAGCAGTACTTC.

The chain's CDR3 is CASSRTVIAGLGTDTQYF. As DNA, the CDR3 is TGTGCCAGCAGTCGCACCGTAATAGCGGGGCTGGGGACAGATACGCAGTATTTT. The chain is built from TRBV12-3 or TRBV12-4 and TRBJ2-3, with TRBD2 matching 8 bases. With V trimmed by 5 bases and J by 3 bases, 16 bases remained unmatched. CDR3 length equals 18 residues.

This clonotype was seen more than once but under ten times. The gene calls are TRBV12-3 or TRBV12-4 and TRBJ1-5, with 7 bases matching TRBD1. The ends lost 5 bases at V and 0 bases at J; junction bases unmatched: 7. The CDR3 loop spans 16 amino acids. This CDR3 is CASSTRTGNSNQPQHF. The CDR3 DNA reads as TGTGCCAGCAGTACCCGGACAGGTAATAGCAATCAGCCCCAGCATTTT.

The chain joins TRBV7-9 to TRBJ2-1; D might be TRBD1 (6 bases). Germline-derived CDR1 and CDR2 are SEHNR and FQNEAQ (reference sequence). The CDR3 loop spans 15 amino acids. The ends were cut back, 1 base at V and 8 bases at J, with 15 bases in the middle. CDR3 sequence reads: CASSLEGHPSDEQFF. CDR3 nucleotide sequence: TGTGCCAGCAGCTTAGAGGGACATCCAAGCGATGAGCAGTTCTTC.

V gene TRBV3-1 combines with J gene TRBJ2-7; 8 bases agree with TRBD1. This CDR3 spans 14 amino acids. Germline CDR1 reads LGHDT; CDR2 reads YNNKEL (reference sequence). The J segment lost 2 bases and the V segment lost 6 bases, leaving 6 bases of the junction unmatched. CDR3 in amino acids: CASRDWDRPYEQYF. CDR3 coding DNA: TGTGCCAGCAGGGATTGGGACAGGCCCTACGAGCAGTACTTC.